The present entry profiles one T cell receptor beta chain with its context. Described time point: cycle 4 day 1 (C4D1), after less than 7 weeks of nivolumab. With no exception, relapse followed autologous stem cell transplantation in all patients, and brentuximab vedotin exposure varied. Magnetic depletion of unwanted cells isolated CD4+ T cells from thawed PBMCs. This sample stems from a study of PD-1 blockade in classical Hodgkin lymphoma. Clones were sequenced by immunoSEQ multiplex PCR, and TCRdb holds only the in-frame ones, with some missing. The data contain about 22,000 clones, less than 75% of them seen just once; the ten biggest clones take up roughly 1.2%. Per germline, CDR1 MDHEN and CDR2 SYDVKM. Trimming pared 5 bases from V and 4 bases from J, leaving 16 bases between. CDR3 length equals 15 residues.

This TCR was sampled from a human donor with classical Hodgkin lymphoma. The chain employs TRBV28 and TRBJ2-3; D possibly matches TRBD1 or TRBD2 (5 bases each). The sample here was CD4+ T cells from blood, taken before the fourth cycle of nivolumab. As DNA, the CDR3 is TGTGCCAGCAGTCGTCGTAGGGGAGCCCCAGATACGCAGTATTTT. This gives the protein CASSRRRGAPDTQYF.